Sequencing of this TCR beta chain was carried out in a study of T cells after yellow fever vaccination. 5'RACE template switching generated TCR cDNA, adding a universal primer site and UMIs. TCRdb reprocessed the 5' RACE reads via MiXCR and lists one record per CDR3 protein. The data show about 580,000 distinct CDR3 sequences, 17% seen once. V was shortened by 2 bases and J by 4 bases, with 20 bases between the two germline ends. Per the germline V gene, CDR1 is SGHVS and CDR2 is FQNEAQ. The CDR3 length is 17 residues. Study-level points and caveats: The secondary response was weaker but peaked faster, day 5 versus 15. Booster sampling recovered most clones from primary vaccination (approximately 97% CD4, around 88% CD8). Only a small proportion of the clonotypes turned up in both the CD4 and the CD8 compartments, likely arising from convergent recombination.

This clonotype was counted between two and nine times. What it binds is unknown. The receptor was isolated from a man aged 18 to 30 who received the YFV17D yellow fever vaccine. Sequences were derived from PBMCs, sampled about 5 days after the first yellow fever vaccination. This chain links TRBV7-8 with TRBJ1-1, with D possibly being TRBD1 (6 bases). CDR3 region: CASSLFLDSPRGTEAFF. DNA of the CDR3: TGTGCCAGCAGCTTATTCCTGGACAGTCCCAGGGGCACTGAAGCTTTCTTT.